This T cell receptor (beta chain) appears in the sequencing data of a study of T cells in tumors after PD-1 blockade. Across the whole study: No patient had prior checkpoint blockade, systemic immunosuppression, or radiotherapy within 4 weeks. During anti-PD-1 treatment, some patients continued daily vismodegib 150 mg. Peripheral blood samples averaged about 33,000 unique clonotypes and about 120,000 templates.

The table came from immunoSEQ multiplex PCR; TCRdb's copy has only in-frame clones and leaves some out. The data contain tens of thousands of clones, about 84% of them singletons. General observations from the study: Peripheral recruitment is suggested, as some novel exhausted tumor clones were in pre-treatment blood.

As to this clone: The antigen is not known.

The receptor was derived from a human donor with basal cell carcinoma. This specimen consisted of PBMCs, obtained before anti-PD-1 treatment.

The CDR3: CASSMPGQNYGYTF. Written as DNA, the CDR3 is TGTGCCAGTAGTATGCCAGGACAGAACTATGGCTACACCTTC. The chain is built from TRBV19 and TRBJ1-2; D is possibly TRBD1 (6 bases). The CDR3 contains 14 residues. The germline CDR1 and CDR2 sequences are LNHDA and SQIVND (reference sequence). With 3 bases removed from V and 2 bases from J, the gap between germline ends came to 10 bases.